The sequence of this T cell receptor beta chain was determined in a study of blood T cell repertoires in COVID-19. In the study overall: The United States, Italy and Spain provided the acute and convalescent COVID-19 samples. From T cells, B-cell-depleted T cells, or PBMCs came the material, which was cDNA or gDNA.

Profiled with immunoSEQ multiplex PCR; TCRdb holds only in-frame clones, not every one. The repertoire holds around 8,000 clones, with about 82% as singletons. The sample consisted of peripheral blood. This clonotype was sampled from a woman aged 55-69 years with active COVID-19.

CDR3 sequence reads: CASSLSGTRQLLGYTF. The DNA of the CDR3 is TGTGCCAGCAGTTTATCGGGTACAAGGCAACTGTTAGGCTACACCTTC. The chain is built from TRBV6-2 or TRBV6-3 and TRBJ1-2; D call uncertain. V lost 4 bases and J 8 bases, leaving 23 bases between the germline ends. Germline V gene sequence: CDR1 MNHEY, CDR2 SVGEGT. The CDR3 runs 16 residues.